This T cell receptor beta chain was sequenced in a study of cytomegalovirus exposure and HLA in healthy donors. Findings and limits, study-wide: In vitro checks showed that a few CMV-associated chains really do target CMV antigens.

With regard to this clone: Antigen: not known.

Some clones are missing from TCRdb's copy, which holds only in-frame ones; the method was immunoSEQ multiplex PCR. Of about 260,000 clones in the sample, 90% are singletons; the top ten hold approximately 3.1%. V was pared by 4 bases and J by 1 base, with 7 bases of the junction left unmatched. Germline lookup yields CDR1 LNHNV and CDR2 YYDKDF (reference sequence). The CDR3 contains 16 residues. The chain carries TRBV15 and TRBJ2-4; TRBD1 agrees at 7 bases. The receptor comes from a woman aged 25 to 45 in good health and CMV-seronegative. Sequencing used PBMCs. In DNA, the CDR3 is TGTGCCACCAGCACCGACAGGGATTCGGCCAAAAACATTCAGTACTTC. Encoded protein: CATSTDRDSAKNIQYF.